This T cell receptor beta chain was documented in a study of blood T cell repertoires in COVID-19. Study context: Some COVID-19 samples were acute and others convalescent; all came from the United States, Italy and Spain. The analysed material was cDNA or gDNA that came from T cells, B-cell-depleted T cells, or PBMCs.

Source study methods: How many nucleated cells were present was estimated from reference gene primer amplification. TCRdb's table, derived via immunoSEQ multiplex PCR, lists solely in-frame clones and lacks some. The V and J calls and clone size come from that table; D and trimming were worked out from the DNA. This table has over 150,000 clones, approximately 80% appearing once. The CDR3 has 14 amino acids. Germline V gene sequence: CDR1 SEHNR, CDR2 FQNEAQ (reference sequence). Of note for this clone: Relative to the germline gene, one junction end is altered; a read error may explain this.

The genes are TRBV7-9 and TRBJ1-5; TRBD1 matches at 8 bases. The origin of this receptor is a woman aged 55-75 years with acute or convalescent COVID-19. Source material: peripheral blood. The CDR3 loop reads CASSLEGTGPPVNF. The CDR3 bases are TGTGCCAGCAGCTTAGAGGGGACAGGCCCACCCGTGAATTTT.